What follows are 31 T cell receptor beta chains derived from one specimen sequenced in a study of cytomegalovirus exposure and HLA in healthy donors. PCR used 60 Vbeta primers and 13 Jbeta primers. TCRdb keeps only in-frame clones here, not all; method: immunoSEQ multiplex PCR. The sample contains about 190,000 clones, around 80% of which appear only once. The source material was PBMCs. Receptors originate from a woman younger than 35 in good health and CMV-seronegative.

The chain couples TRBV5-1 to TRBJ2-2; 9 positions match TRBD1. Germline V gene lookup returns CDR1 SGHRS and CDR2 YFSETQ. The V segment lost 2 bases and the J segment 6 bases; nucleotides outside the gene matches: 8. This CDR3 spans 16 amino acids. Here the CDR3 reads CASSLTGTGPSGELFF. DNA of the CDR3: TGCGCCAGCAGCTTAACCGGGACAGGGCCTTCCGGGGAGCTGTTTTTT.

This chain links TRBV11-3 with TRBJ2-7; 16 nucleotides match TRBD2. J lost 3 bases, V lost 1 base, and 6 bases had no gene match. Germline V gene sequence: CDR1 SGHNT, CDR2 YENEEA. The CDR3 is 18 residues long. CDR3 residues: CASSLGPGLAGGGYEQYV. The CDR3 DNA follows: TGTGCCAGCAGCTTAGGCCCGGGACTAGCGGGAGGGGGCTACGAGCAGTACGTC.

This chain joins TRBV4-3 and TRBJ2-1; TRBD1 matches 7 bases. The CDR3 covers 13 residues. Trimming removed 4 bases from V and 10 bases from J; junction bases left unmatched: 7. Germline V lookup: CDR1 LGHNA, CDR2 YSLEER. CDR3 DNA sequence: TGCGCCAGCAGCCGAGACAGGGTTCGGGAGCAGTTCTTC. Protein sequence: CASSRDRVREQFF.

The J gene is TRBJ2-7, the V gene TRBV7-2; 9 nucleotides line up with TRBD2. Germline CDR1 is SGHTA and CDR2 is FQGNSA. The CDR3 is 14 amino acids. Trimming cost V 5 bases and J 3 bases; bases outside gene matches: 5. The CDR3 DNA sequence: TGTGCCAGCAGCGAACTAGCGGGCCTCTACGAGCAGTACTTC. Its translation is CASSELAGLYEQYF.

This clone was seen just once. The chain is built from TRBV5-1 and TRBJ2-1; unclear D gene. Germline V gene lookup returns CDR1 SGHRS and CDR2 YFSETQ. Trimming took 0 bases from V and 7 from J, leaving 5 bases between them. The CDR3 spans 12 residues. The CDR3 reads CASSLGVNEQFF. CDR3 nucleotide sequence: TGCGCCAGCAGCTTGGGCGTAAATGAGCAGTTCTTC. The full variable domain, its missing parts supplied by reference TRBV5-1 and TRBJ2-1, is KAGVTQTPRYLIKTRGQQVTLSCSPISGHRSVSWYQQTPGQGLQFLFEYFSETQRNKGNFPGRFSGRQFSNSRSEMNVSTLELGDSALYLCASSLGVNEQFFGPGTRLTVL.

V gene TRBV29-1 combines with J gene TRBJ2-1; D uncertain. Trimming pared 6 bases from V and 6 bases from J, leaving 12 bases between. The CDR3 covers 12 residues. Germline V lookup: CDR1 SQVTM, CDR2 ANQGSEA. The CDR3 nucleotides are TGCAGCGTAGCCGAATGGAGCAATGAGCAGTTCTTC. Translated, it gives CSVAEWSNEQFF.

This clone was found once. The chain carries TRBV30 and TRBJ1-6, with D possibly TRBD1 on 6 matching bases. The V and J ends lost 5 bases and 2 bases respectively, with 7 bases between them. Per germline, CDR1 GTSNPN and CDR2 SVGIG (reference sequence). The CDR3 extends over 13 amino acids. In nucleotides, the CDR3 is TGTGCCTGGTCAGGGGCCTATAATTCACCCCTCCACTTT. Its translation is CAWSGAYNSPLHF.

V usage is TRBV2 and J usage is TRBJ2-1; weak D call: TRBD2 (6 bases). Germline V CDR1 and CDR2: SNHLY, FYNNEI. The CDR3 loop spans 13 amino acids. V lost 7 bases and J 4 bases, leaving 11 bases between the germline ends. The CDR3 is CASISGGYNEQFF. Written as DNA, the CDR3 is TGTGCCAGCATTAGCGGAGGATACAATGAGCAGTTCTTC.

This sequence joins TRBV28 and TRBJ2-7, with 7 bases aligning to TRBD1. This CDR3 is built from 14 residues. Germline-derived CDR1 and CDR2 are MDHEN and SYDVKM. V shed 6 bases and J 2 bases; nucleotides not matched to a gene: 7. The CDR3 region is CASRTGTVTYEQYF. The CDR3 DNA follows: TGTGCCAGCAGGACCGGGACAGTCACCTACGAGCAGTACTTC.

The J gene is TRBJ2-7, the V gene TRBV18; 7 bases fit TRBD1. Germline trimming cut 3 bases from V and 5 bases from J; bases unmatched to any gene: 10. CDR1 is KGHSH and CDR2 is LQKENI in the germline V gene. This CDR3 region has 15 residues. The CDR3 sequence: CASSPRQGSTDEQYV. Written as DNA, the CDR3 is TGTGCCAGCTCACCCCGACAGGGAAGTACCGACGAGCAGTACGTC.

This chain links TRBV28 with TRBJ2-6; 9 bases fit TRBD1. The CDR3 totals 20 residues. V lost 6 bases to trimming and J lost 0 bases; unmatched junction nucleotides: 15. Germline V gene lookup returns CDR1 MDHEN and CDR2 SYDVKM. The CDR3 region has the DNA TGTGCCAGCAGCCCCTTTGACCGGGACAGGGACCCCTCTGGGGCCAACGTCCTGACTTTC. It codes for CASSPFDRDRDPSGANVLTF. The full variable domain, in which reference TRBV28 and TRBJ2-6 provide the parts outside the CDR3, is DVKVTQSSRYLVKRTGEKVFLECVQDMDHENMFWYRQDPGLGLRLIYFSYDVKMKEKGDIPEGYSVSREKKERFSLILESASTNQTSMYLCASSPFDRDRDPSGANVLTFGAGSRLTVL.

The chain links TRBV27 to TRBJ2-4; 7 bases match TRBD1. V was pared by 5 bases and J by 7 bases, with 11 bases of the junction left unmatched. The CDR3 runs 15 residues. Germline lookup yields CDR1 MNHEY and CDR2 SMNVEV (reference sequence). CDR3 bases: TGTGCCAGCAGTCCCCGACAGGGAAGCCATAACATTCAGTACTTC. This translates into CASSPRQGSHNIQYF.

The V gene is TRBV18, the J gene TRBJ1-4; D perhaps matches TRBD1 (6 bases). From germline, CDR1 is KGHSH and CDR2 LQKENI. V was shortened by 2 bases and J by 5 bases, with 15 bases between the two germline ends. This CDR3 contains 16 residues. The CDR3 region is CASSPNQAGQNEKLFF. The CDR3 region has the DNA TGTGCCAGCTCACCAAACCAAGCAGGACAGAATGAAAAACTGTTTTTT.

The genes are TRBV5-5 and TRBJ1-4; D perhaps matches TRBD1 (5 bases). CDR1 and CDR2 (germline): SGHKS, YYEKEE (reference sequence). The CDR3 has 13 residues. V was cut by 0 bases and J by 12 bases, with 12 bases left in between. The chain's CDR3 is CASSLGRERELFF. The CDR3 DNA follows: TGTGCCAGCAGCTTGGGCAGGGAGCGGGAACTGTTTTTT.

This rearrangement joins TRBV7-9 to TRBJ2-7, with D possibly TRBD1 on 5 matching bases. The CDR3 spans 13 residues. The V and J ends lost 5 bases and 6 bases respectively, with 14 bases between them. Germline CDR1 is SEHNR and CDR2 is FQNEAQ (reference sequence). CDR3 in DNA: TGTGCCAGCAGCGTCGACAGCGTGGGCGAGCAGTACTTC. Protein product: CASSVDSVGEQYF. Together with reference TRBV7-9 and TRBJ2-7, the CDR3 gives the full variable domain: DTGVSQNPRHKITKRGQNVTFRCDPISEHNRLYWYRQTLGQGPEFLTYFQNEAQLEKSRLLSDRFSAERPKGSFSTLEIQRTEQGDSAMYLCASSVDSVGEQYFGPGTRLTVT.

V is TRBV30 and J is TRBJ2-5, with a possible D match to TRBD1 (5 bases). The J call may be mistaken, given a closer DNA end match to TRBJ2-7. The germline gives CDR1 GTSNPN, CDR2 SVGIG (reference sequence). This CDR3 has 13 amino acids. CDR3 sequence: CAWGPTVSYEQYF. The DNA of the CDR3 is TGTGCCTGGGGTCCGACAGTTTCCTACGAGCAGTACTTC.

The chain carries TRBV5-1 and TRBJ2-2; a weak D match, TRBD1 (6 bases). The CDR3 loop spans 17 amino acids. V was cut by 1 base and J by 4 bases, with 17 bases left in between. Germline V CDR1 and CDR2: SGHRS, YFSETQ. CDR3 sequence: CASSLTGPSSSTGELFF. In DNA form, the CDR3 reads TGCGCCAGCAGCTTGACAGGGCCTTCTAGCTCCACCGGGGAGCTGTTTTTT.

V gene TRBV6-5 combines with J gene TRBJ1-1; D might be TRBD1 (5 bases). Germline V gene sequence: CDR1 MNHEY, CDR2 SVGAGI. V was trimmed by 0 bases and J by 4 bases, leaving 9 bases between them. This CDR3 has 14 residues. CDR3 coding DNA: TGTGCCAGCAGTTACTCGATGGGGGGCACTGAAGCTTTCTTT. Translating it yields CASSYSMGGTEAFF.

This chain connects TRBV5-1 to TRBJ1-1; TRBD1 might be the D (6 bases). The CDR3 sequence is 15 residues long. Germline assignment: CDR1 SGHRS and CDR2 YFSETQ. V gave up 4 bases and J gave up 1 base, with 14 bases separating them. The CDR3: CASSLQDRPNTEAFF. CDR3 DNA sequence: TGCGCCAGCAGCCTCCAGGACAGACCGAACACTGAAGCTTTCTTT.

The genes are TRBV15 and TRBJ1-1; D remains unclear. Germline lookup yields CDR1 LNHNV and CDR2 YYDKDF (reference sequence). This CDR3 has 15 amino acids. Trimming left V 0 bases short and J 7 bases short, with 15 bases between. CDR3 DNA sequence: TGTGCCACCAGCAGAGATTGGTACAGTTCTGGTGAAGCTTTCTTT. Translated, it gives CATSRDWYSSGEAFF.

This chain joins TRBV9 and TRBJ2-6; the D is unclear. The CDR3 runs 18 residues. Trimming took 3 bases from V and 1 from J, leaving 17 bases between them. Germline-derived CDR1 and CDR2 are SGDLS and YYNGEE. The CDR3 sequence: CASSALDGLPSGANVLTF. Written as DNA, the CDR3 is TGTGCCAGCAGCGCTCTAGACGGCCTCCCATCTGGGGCCAACGTCCTGACTTTC.

This chain joins TRBV29-1 and TRBJ2-7; 7 nucleotides match TRBD1. Germline lookup yields CDR1 SQVTM and CDR2 ANQGSEA. J lost 1 base, V lost 3 bases, and 6 bases had no gene match. CDR3 length equals 14 residues. CDR3 bases: TGCAGCGTTGATTCCGGGACAGATTCCTACGAGCAGTACTTC. This encodes CSVDSGTDSYEQYF.

The chain uses TRBV6-6 and TRBJ2-2; 11 positions match TRBD2. This CDR3 has 16 residues. Trimming removed 4 bases from V and 0 bases from J; junction bases left unmatched: 1. The germline gives CDR1 MNHNY, CDR2 SVGAGI (reference sequence). Here the CDR3 DNA reads TGTGCCAGCAGTTTAGCGGGAGGGCCGAACACCGGGGAGCTGTTTTTT. As protein: CASSLAGGPNTGELFF.

V is TRBV21-1 and J is TRBJ2-7; the table's D gene call, TRBD2, was not cross checked with the DNA. TRBV21-1 is a pseudogene. The CDR3 runs 14 residues. This CDR3 reads CASSKASGRSGQYV. CDR3 sequence (DNA): TGTGCCAGCAGCAAAGCTAGCGGGAGAAGTGGGCAGTACGTC.

V is TRBV11-2 and J is TRBJ2-5; D is ambiguous. The CDR3 spans 14 residues. CDR1 is SGHAT and CDR2 is FQNNGV in the germline V gene. V was cut by 0 bases and J by 1 base, with 6 bases left in between. In DNA, the CDR3 is TGTGCCAGCAGCTTAGACTACAGCCAAGAGACCCAGTACTTC. The encoded protein is CASSLDYSQETQYF.

V is TRBV19 and J is TRBJ1-4; a possible D gene is TRBD1 (5 bases). There are 15 residues in the CDR3. Trimming left V 8 bases short and J 3 bases short, with 16 bases between. The germline CDR1 and CDR2 sequences are LNHDA and SQIVND (reference sequence). The CDR3 DNA reads as TGTGCCAGTTATCCCCAGGGAGGCCCTAATGAAAAACTGTTTTTT. Amino acids: CASYPQGGPNEKLFF. Complete variable domain (other parts from reference TRBV19 and TRBJ1-4): DGGITQSPKYLFRKEGQNVTLSCEQNLNHDAMYWYRQDPGQGLRLIYYSQIVNDFQKGDIAEGYSVSREKKESFPLTVTSAQKNPTAFYLCASYPQGGPNEKLFFGSGTQLSVL.

This clone was found a few times. The chain couples TRBV28 to TRBJ2-7; TRBD2 aligns across 7 bases. V shed 2 bases and J 0 bases; nucleotides not matched to a gene: 13. In germline, CDR1 is MDHEN, CDR2 SYDVKM. This CDR3 has 18 amino acids. CDR3 nucleotide sequence: TGTGCCAGCAGTTTAATAATTGGCGGGCGGGGGTACTCCTACGAGCAGTACTTC. It specifies CASSLIIGGRGYSYEQYF.

The chain employs TRBV7-2 and TRBJ2-1, with D perhaps matching TRBD1 (5 bases). Trimming left V 1 base short and J 5 bases short, with 12 bases between. Germline V gene data show CDR1 as SGHTA and CDR2 as FQGNSA. The CDR3 has 15 amino acids. Here the CDR3 reads CASSLGATVNNEQFF. Written as DNA, the CDR3 is TGTGCCAGCAGCTTAGGAGCGACAGTGAACAATGAGCAGTTCTTC.

This chain links TRBV29-1 with TRBJ1-2, with no clear D. Germline V lookup: CDR1 SQVTM, CDR2 ANQGSEA. The CDR3 spans 14 residues. Trimming stripped 4 bases from V and 0 bases from J, with 12 bases between. The CDR3 DNA is TGCAGCGTTGCGACCCGACTGACTAACTATGGCTACACCTTC. Protein product: CSVATRLTNYGYTF.

The chain links TRBV7-2 to TRBJ1-1; tentatively, D is TRBD1 (5 bases). V lost 5 bases and J lost 4, with 17 bases in between. This CDR3 has 15 residues. Germline assignment: CDR1 SGHTA and CDR2 FQGNSA. CDR3 residues: CASSLRGGAPTEAFF. CDR3 coding DNA: TGTGCCAGCAGCCTAAGGGGAGGGGCCCCCACTGAAGCTTTCTTT. Filled out from reference TRBV7-2 and TRBJ1-1, the complete variable domain reads GAGVSQSPSNKVTEKGKDVELRCDPISGHTALYWYRQSLGQGLEFLIYFQGNSAPDKSGLPSDRFSAERTGGSVSTLTIQRTQQEDSAVYLCASSLRGGAPTEAFFGQGTRLTVV.

The CDR3 here is CASRPGSTGNEQFF. CDR3 nucleotide sequence: TGTGCCAGCCGACCGGGGAGTACGGGCAATGAGCAGTTCTTC. The V gene is TRBV7-6, the J gene TRBJ2-1, with D perhaps matching TRBD2 (5 bases). The germline V gene has CDR1 SGHVS and CDR2 FNYEAQ. The V end lost 8 bases, the J end lost 6 bases, and 17 bases lay between the germline ends. This CDR3 has 14 residues.